The 26 T cell receptor beta chains given below trace back to one sample, sequenced in a study of blood T cell repertoires in COVID-19. The data were produced by immunoSEQ multiplex PCR, yet TCRdb's version contains in-frame clones alone and is incomplete. This sample has about 150,000 clones, with 75% to 90% found just once. The sample taken for sequencing was peripheral blood. The receptors come from a woman in her forties with acute or convalescent COVID-19.

The gene calls are TRBV28 and TRBJ1-5, with 12 positions matching TRBD1. V lost 3 bases and J lost 6; bases outside the gene matches: 3. There are 15 residues in the CDR3. From germline, CDR1 is MDHEN and CDR2 SYDVKM. CDR3 sequence reads: CASSLGQGATQPQHF. In nucleotides, the CDR3 is TGTGCCAGCAGTTTGGGACAGGGGGCGACTCAGCCCCAGCATTTT.

The V and J genes are TRBV9 and TRBJ2-7; 7 nucleotides line up with TRBD2. Germline V lookup: CDR1 SGDLS, CDR2 YYNGEE. The CDR3 spans 15 residues. V shed 0 bases, J shed 1 base, and the junction held 4 bases outside the gene matches. DNA of the CDR3: TGTGCCAGCAGCGTAGGGGCTAGCGGTTCCTACGAGCAGTACTTC. It yields the protein CASSVGASGSYEQYF.

J is TRBJ2-7 and V is TRBV7-2; 10 bases are a match to TRBD2. From germline, CDR1 is SGHTA and CDR2 FQGNSA. V trimming: 1 base; J trimming: 4 bases; junction bases outside the gene matches: 4. The CDR3 is 15 residues long. The CDR3: CASSLVLAGLYEQYF. The CDR3 DNA is TGTGCCAGCAGCTTAGTACTAGCGGGACTATACGAGCAGTACTTC.

The chain links TRBV19 to TRBJ2-3, with TRBD1 identical over 12 bases. Looked up from germline, CDR1 is LNHDA and CDR2 is SQIVND (reference sequence). The CDR3 has 18 residues. V lost 5 bases, J lost 3 bases, and 12 bases stayed unmatched. In DNA, the CDR3 is TGTGCCAGTAGTCTCCGTCCCGGGACAGGGGGCAGGACAGATACGCAGTATTTT. Protein product: CASSLRPGTGGRTDTQYF.

The CDR3 nucleotides read TGTGCCAGTAGTATAAACAGGGGTTATGAAGCTTTCTTT. Translation: CASSINRGYEAFF. The rearrangement links TRBV19 to TRBJ1-1; 7 nucleotides line up with TRBD1. Germline lookup yields CDR1 LNHDA and CDR2 SQIVND (reference sequence). V dropped 2 bases and J dropped 7; count of bases not matched to a gene: 4. The CDR3 runs 13 residues.

The V gene is TRBV19, the J gene TRBJ2-1; 15 nucleotides match TRBD2. Germline V gene sequence: CDR1 LNHDA, CDR2 SQIVND (reference sequence). This CDR3 region has 16 residues. The trim removed 4 bases at V and 4 bases at J, leaving 2 bases unmatched. The CDR3 sequence is CASSKGTSGGYNEQFF. DNA for the CDR3: TGTGCCAGTAGTAAAGGGACTAGCGGGGGGTACAATGAGCAGTTCTTC.

The CDR3 sequence: CASSPVGGATGELFF. The CDR3 nucleotides are TGCGCCAGCAGCCCGGTTGGGGGCGCAACCGGGGAGCTGTTTTTT. The chain carries TRBV23-1 and TRBJ2-2, with D tentatively TRBD1 (6 bases). TRBV23-1 is given ORF status, its function remaining uncertain. Deletions cut 6 bases from V and 5 bases from J, with 16 bases between. CDR3 length: 15 residues.

The table lists this clone with a count of one. CDR3 nucleotide sequence: TGTGCCAGCGAGGGTTTTAACAATCAGCCCCAGCATTTT. As protein: CASEGFNNQPQHF. The chain links TRBV28 to TRBJ1-5, with D unresolved. This CDR3 spans 13 amino acids. With 8 bases removed from V and 3 bases from J, the gap between germline ends came to 11 bases. The germline V gene has CDR1 MDHEN and CDR2 SYDVKM.

The genes are TRBV19 and TRBJ2-3; TRBD2 aligns across 10 bases. This CDR3 region has 15 residues. From germline, CDR1 is LNHDA and CDR2 SQIVND (reference sequence). The junction had 2 bases not matched to a gene; V was cut back by 4 bases and J by 1 base. CDR3 sequence reads: CASSTGLAGTDTQYF. The CDR3, as DNA: TGTGCCAGTAGTACCGGACTAGCGGGCACAGATACGCAGTATTTT.

CDR3 coding DNA: TGTGCCTGGAGCAAAACGGATTGGGCGATTCTAGCCAAAAACATTCAGTACTTC. It codes for CAWSKTDWAILAKNIQYF. This chain connects TRBV30 to TRBJ2-4; D remains ambiguous. With 3 bases removed from V and 0 bases from J, the gap between germline ends came to 21 bases. The V gene's germline CDR1 is GTSNPN and CDR2 SVGIG (reference sequence). This CDR3 contains 18 residues.

The genes are TRBV18 and TRBJ2-5, with D unclear. CDR1 is KGHSH, CDR2 LQKENI, per germline. CDR3 size: 13 residues. V was shortened by 3 bases and J by 9 bases, with 14 bases between the two germline ends. CDR3 coding DNA: TGTGCCAGCTCACCCACAGAAGATATGGCCCAGTACTTC. Residues: CASSPTEDMAQYF.

The J gene is TRBJ1-2, the V gene TRBV3-1 (or the pseudogene TRBV3-2); D unclear. The V gene lost 1 base and the J gene lost 0 bases, with 9 bases spanning the gap. Germline CDR1 and CDR2: LGHDT and YNNKEL (reference sequence). The CDR3 has 15 residues. For the CDR3, the DNA is TGTGCCAGCAGCCAAGGAACAAAGACTAACTATGGCTACACCTTC. Amino acid sequence: CASSQGTKTNYGYTF.

This chain links TRBV24-1 with TRBJ2-2, with D perhaps TRBD2 (5 bases). The CDR3 is 14 amino acids. Germline V gene lookup returns CDR1 KGHDR and CDR2 SFDVKD. V shed 1 base and J shed 7 bases, with 9 bases lying between them. This CDR3 is CATSDFSRDGELFF. The CDR3 DNA reads as TGTGCCACCAGTGATTTTTCTCGGGACGGGGAGCTGTTTTTT.

The CDR3 region is CASSLFGTSGGLGSYNEQFF. CDR3 nucleotides: TGTGCCAGCAGTTTATTTGGGACTAGCGGGGGACTTGGCTCCTACAATGAGCAGTTCTTC. The chain uses TRBV28 and TRBJ2-1; 14 bases are shared with TRBD2. The CDR3 runs to 20 residues. Germline values: CDR1 MDHEN, CDR2 SYDVKM. V dropped 1 base and J dropped 0; count of bases not matched to a gene: 8.

This clone has just one count. The chain uses TRBV30 and TRBJ1-2, with TRBD1 matching over 11 bases. The CDR3 runs 16 residues. V gave up 0 bases and J gave up 1 base; unmatched junction bases: 4. Germline-derived CDR1 and CDR2 are GTSNPN and SVGIG (reference sequence). In nucleotides, the CDR3 is TGTGCCTGGAGTGTAGGGACAGGGGGATTTAACTATGGCTACACCTTC. Encoded protein: CAWSVGTGGFNYGYTF.

The chain uses TRBV11-2 and TRBJ2-1; 7 positions agree with TRBD1. Germline CDR1 and CDR2: SGHAT and FQNNGV. CDR3 length: 19 residues. The ends lost 0 bases at V and 0 bases at J; junction bases unmatched: 11. The CDR3 region has the DNA TGTGCCAGCAGCTTAGATTTCGGCAGGGGGTCACCCTCCTACAATGAGCAGTTCTTC. Protein sequence: CASSLDFGRGSPSYNEQFF.

This chain connects TRBV13 to TRBJ1-3; a possible D gene is TRBD1 (5 bases). CDR1 PRHDT and CDR2 FYEKMQ come from the germline V gene (reference sequence). The CDR3 loop spans 16 amino acids. V lost 5 bases to trimming and J lost 2 bases, with 16 bases between them. CDR3: CASSRGQSWTGNTIYF. DNA of the CDR3: TGTGCCAGCAGCCGAGGACAAAGTTGGACTGGAAACACCATATATTTT.

V is TRBV27 and J is TRBJ1-5, with D uncertain. V shed 0 bases and J shed 0 bases, with 9 bases lying between them. In germline, CDR1 is MNHEY, CDR2 SMNVEV (reference sequence). CDR3 length equals 16 residues. As DNA, the CDR3 is TGTGCCAGCAGTTTATCGGCGGGGATTAGCAATCAGCCCCAGCATTTT. Translated, it gives CASSLSAGISNQPQHF.

The chain uses TRBV2 and TRBJ2-1; TRBD2 matches 9 bases. Germline V gene lookup returns CDR1 SNHLY and CDR2 FYNNEI. V lost 6 bases and J lost 8; bases outside the gene matches: 2. This CDR3 has 12 residues. CDR3 bases: TGTGCCAGCAGGGTAGCGGGGGATGAGCAGTTCTTC. Translated, it gives CASRVAGDEQFF.

The chain links TRBV27 to TRBJ1-1; D is uncertain. This CDR3 is 13 amino acids long. Germline CDR1 is MNHEY and CDR2 is SMNVEV (reference sequence). The V end lost 2 bases, the J end lost 2 bases, and 6 bases lay between the germline ends. The CDR3: CASSLAENTEAFF. CDR3 nucleotides: TGTGCCAGCAGTTTAGCAGAAAACACTGAAGCTTTCTTT.

The rearrangement links TRBV7-3 to TRBJ2-1, with 9 nucleotides matching TRBD2. After removal of 4 bases from V and 1 base from J, the junction contained 2 bases not matched to a gene. Germline assignment: CDR1 SGHTA and CDR2 FQGTGA. This CDR3 comprises 15 residues. The CDR3 DNA reads as TGTGCCAGCAGCTCGACTAGCGGATCCTACAATGAGCAGTTCTTC. Translating gives CASSSTSGSYNEQFF.

The rearrangement uses TRBV15 and TRBJ1-4; D is perhaps TRBD1 (5 bases). The V end was cut by 2 bases, the J end by 0 bases, with 10 bases between. CDR1 is LNHNV and CDR2 is YYDKDF in the germline V gene (reference sequence). This CDR3 is 16 amino acids long. CDR3 nucleotide sequence: TGTGCCACCAGCAGACCTGACAGCACAACTAATGAAAAACTGTTTTTT. Protein sequence: CATSRPDSTTNEKLFF.

This clone was seen a single time. The chain carries TRBV6-5 and TRBJ2-3; no clear D. This CDR3 has 13 residues. CDR1 is MNHEY and CDR2 is SVGAGI in the germline V gene. V shed 4 bases and J shed 2 bases, with 7 bases lying between them. CDR3 region: CASSSPNTDTQYF. CDR3 sequence (DNA): TGTGCCAGCAGTTCCCCAAACACAGATACGCAGTATTTT.

The chain recombines TRBV11-2 with TRBJ2-1; tentatively, D is TRBD2 (6 bases). CDR3 size: 16 residues. CDR1 is SGHAT and CDR2 is FQNNGV in the germline V gene. Trimming shortened V by 4 bases and J by 2 bases, and 15 bases separated the two germline ends. CDR3 in amino acids: CASSSRSGGAYNEQFF. The CDR3 region has the DNA TGTGCCAGCAGCTCCCGTTCCGGCGGGGCCTACAATGAGCAGTTCTTC.

This clone was counted a single time. The V gene is TRBV3-1 (or the pseudogene TRBV3-2), the J gene TRBJ1-3, with 10 bases that match TRBD1. The J segment lost 1 base and the V segment lost 3 bases, leaving 3 bases of the junction unmatched. Germline V gene data show CDR1 as LGHDT and CDR2 as YNNKEL (reference sequence). The CDR3 contains 16 residues. The CDR3 bases are TGTGCCAGCAGCCAGGGACAGGGGCTTTCTGGAAACACCATATATTTT. It specifies CASSQGQGLSGNTIYF.

This rearrangement joins TRBV29-1 to TRBJ2-3; possible D gene TRBD2, 5 bases. V lost 6 bases and J 2 bases, leaving 9 bases between the germline ends. The CDR3 extends over 12 amino acids. Per germline, CDR1 SQVTM and CDR2 ANQGSEA. CDR3 sequence reads: CSVLRDTDTQYF. The DNA for the CDR3 is TGCAGCGTCCTCCGGGACACAGATACGCAGTATTTT.